The source of this TCR beta chain is a study of identical twins. In TCRdb, the 5' RACE reads were re-called with MiXCR into one record per CDR3 protein. The data contain roughly 1.6 million distinct CDR3 sequences, more than 30% of them singletons. With 0 bases clipped from V and 2 bases from J, the junction kept 6 bases outside the gene matches. This CDR3 has 18 residues. In germline, CDR1 is MNHEY, CDR2 SVGEGT. Whole-study findings and limits: Findings came from cross-sectional statistics, without long-term follow-up of donors. Sequences that were out-of-frame, alpha and twin-shared displayed an excess of low generation probability.

This clonotype was seen only a few times. No antigen is known for it. This clonotype was obtained from a newborn girl in good health. The sample consisted of cord blood. The rearrangement uses TRBV6-2 or TRBV6-3 and TRBJ2-4; TRBD2 agrees at 11 bases. CDR3 in amino acids: CASSYSLAGGGSKNIQYF. The CDR3 coding sequence is TGTGCCAGCAGTTACTCCCTAGCGGGAGGTGGGTCCAAAAACATTCAGTACTTC.